Shown below are 10 T cell receptor beta chains from a single sample sequenced in a study of blood T cell repertoires in COVID-19. Sequencing was performed with immunoSEQ multiplex PCR; in TCRdb, only in-frame clones are kept and a portion is missing. The sample lists tens of thousands of clones; around 80% were seen once. Sequenced: peripheral blood. The receptors stem from a human donor in a cohort sampled during active COVID-19.

V is TRBV5-8 and J is TRBJ1-1; TRBD1 might be the D (5 bases). The ends were cut back, 4 bases at V and 0 bases at J, with 16 bases in the middle. The CDR3 totals 16 residues. Germline CDR1 reads SGHTS; CDR2 reads YDEGEE. The DNA of the CDR3 is TGTGCCAGCAGCCAAACCCAGGGTCGCATGAACACTGAAGCTTTCTTT. The encoded protein is CASSQTQGRMNTEAFF.

The V call is TRBV27, the J call TRBJ2-2; D gene unclear. CDR1 is MNHEY, CDR2 SMNVEV, per germline (reference sequence). Trimming pared 3 bases from V and 4 bases from J, leaving 12 bases between. This CDR3 comprises 15 residues. CDR3 coding DNA: TGTGCCAGCAGTTTTTGGAGTTCCGGCACCGGGGAGCTGTTTTTT. Its protein is CASSFWSSGTGELFF.

The CDR3 region has the DNA TGTGCCAGCAGCTACAAGGGACAGACGAACACCGGGGAGCTGTTTTTT. Its translation: CASSYKGQTNTGELFF. This rearrangement joins TRBV5-4 to TRBJ2-2; TRBD1 matches 7 bases. Germline CDR1 SGHNT, CDR2 YYREEE (reference sequence). V shed 3 bases, J shed 0 bases, and the junction held 5 bases outside the gene matches. The CDR3 runs to 16 residues.

V usage is TRBV7-3 and J usage is TRBJ2-2; D is uncertain. The CDR3 runs to 13 residues. Trimming took off 5 bases at V and 1 base at J, with 5 bases between the two ends. Germline V lookup: CDR1 SGHTA, CDR2 FQGTGA. The CDR3 region has the DNA TGTGCCAGCAGCCCCGGGAACACCGGGGAGCTGTTTTTT. It translates to CASSPGNTGELFF.

The chain carries TRBV5-5 and TRBJ1-2; a weak D match, TRBD1 (6 bases). This CDR3 contains 15 residues. The ends were cut back, 0 bases at V and 3 bases at J, with 12 bases in the middle. The germline gives CDR1 SGHKS, CDR2 YYEKEE (reference sequence). CDR3 bases: TGTGCCAGCAGCTTGGTGGGGGCGCGAGACTATGGCTACACCTTC. Its translation: CASSLVGARDYGYTF.

This clone occurred a few times. The chain combines TRBV4-1 with TRBJ2-1; 11 nucleotides agree with TRBD2. Germline V gives CDR1 MGHRA, CDR2 YSYEKL. Unmatched junction bases numbered 3, after V lost 3 bases and J lost 5 bases. The CDR3 length is 15 residues. The CDR3 DNA reads TGCGCCAGCAGCCATACTAGCGGGAGTAACAATGAGCAGTTCTTC. Translating gives CASSHTSGSNNEQFF.

The V gene is TRBV30, the J gene TRBJ2-7, with 7 bases fitting TRBD1. Looked up from germline, CDR1 is GTSNPN and CDR2 is SVGIG (reference sequence). The CDR3 has 15 amino acids. J gave up 6 bases and V 4 bases, and 15 bases lay outside the gene matches. CDR3 sequence (DNA): TGTGCCTGGACCATAAGTCGTGGCAGGGGGTCCGAGCAGTACTTC. Translated: CAWTISRGRGSEQYF.

The chain recombines TRBV19 with TRBJ2-3; perhaps TRBD1 as D (5 bases). The V end lost 5 bases, the J end lost 5 bases, and 11 bases lay between the germline ends. Germline V gene sequence: CDR1 LNHDA, CDR2 SQIVND (reference sequence). This CDR3 has 13 amino acids. The CDR3 DNA reads TGTGCCAGTAGTCGACAGTCCTTAGATACGCAGTATTTT. Translated, it gives CASSRQSLDTQYF.

In this sample, this clone turned up a few times. The V gene is TRBV5-4, the J gene TRBJ2-3, with 10 bases matching TRBD2. The CDR3 loop spans 15 amino acids. Germline trimming cut 4 bases from V and 5 bases from J; bases unmatched to any gene: 7. CDR1 is SGHNT and CDR2 is YYREEE in the germline V gene (reference sequence). CDR3 sequence (DNA): TGTGCCAGCAGCCTATCAGCGGGAGGGGGAGATACGCAGTATTTT. Protein product: CASSLSAGGGDTQYF.

J is TRBJ2-1 and V is TRBV4-3; the match to TRBD2 covers 7 bases. Germline CDR1 LGHNA, CDR2 YSLEER. The length of the CDR3 is 16 residues. J gave up 5 bases and V 1 base, and 8 bases lay outside the gene matches. CDR3 bases: TGCGCCAGCAGCCAAGTTCGCGGGAGCTACCACAATGAGCAGTTCTTC. Protein sequence: CASSQVRGSYHNEQFF.